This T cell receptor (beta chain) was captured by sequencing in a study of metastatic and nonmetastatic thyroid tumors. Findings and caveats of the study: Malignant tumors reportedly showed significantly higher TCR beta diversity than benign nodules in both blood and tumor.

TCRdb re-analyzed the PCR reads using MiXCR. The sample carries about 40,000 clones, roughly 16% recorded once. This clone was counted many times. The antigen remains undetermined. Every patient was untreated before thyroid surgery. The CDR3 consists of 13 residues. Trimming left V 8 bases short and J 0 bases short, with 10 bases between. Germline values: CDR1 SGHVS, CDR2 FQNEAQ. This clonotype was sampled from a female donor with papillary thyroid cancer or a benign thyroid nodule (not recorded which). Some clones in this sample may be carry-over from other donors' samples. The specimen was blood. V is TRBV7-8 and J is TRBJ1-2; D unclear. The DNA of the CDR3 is TGTGCCAGCTCGGAGGGCTCTAACTATGGCTACACCTTC. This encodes CASSEGSNYGYTF.